These 20 T cell receptor beta chains share one sample of origin, sequenced in a study of T cell repertoires in cytomegalovirus infection. From the reads, TCRdb called clonotypes with MiXCR, one entry per CDR3 protein. The sample holds under 600,000 distinct CDR3 sequences; more than 15% are singletons and the top ten take roughly 25%. Source material: CD8+ T cells from PBMCs. The source of these receptors is a human donor in good health (CMV status not recorded). Some clones in this sample may be carry-over from other donors' samples.

The sample holds a few counts of this clonotype. This chain links TRBV9 with TRBJ2-1, with 7 positions matching TRBD2. The germline CDR1 and CDR2 sequences are SGDLS and YYNGEE. The junction had 5 bases not matched to a gene; V was cut back by 3 bases and J by 2 bases. The CDR3 runs 15 residues. The CDR3 DNA reads as TGTGCCAGCAGCGCCGGACTAGAAACCTACAATGAGCAGTTCTTC. It translates to CASSAGLETYNEQFF.

The chain is built from TRBV7-6 and TRBJ2-7, with TRBD2 identical over 7 bases. The V gene end was trimmed by 8 bases and the J gene end by 2 bases; junction bases not matched to a gene: 6. Germline lookup yields CDR1 SGHVS and CDR2 FNYEAQ. This CDR3 is 13 amino acids long. CDR3 sequence reads: CASGTTDTYEQYF. DNA of the CDR3: TGTGCCAGCGGGACTACAGATACCTACGAGCAGTACTTC.

The CDR3 DNA reads as TGTGCCAGCAGCTTCTCATCCCCCGCCACCGGGGAGCTGTTTTTT. Its translation is CASSFSSPATGELFF. The chain recombines TRBV11-3 with TRBJ2-2, with D uncertain. Per the germline V gene, CDR1 is SGHNT and CDR2 is YENEEA. The V gene lost 3 bases and the J gene lost 4 bases, with 12 bases spanning the gap. This CDR3 is 15 amino acids long.

To note about this clonotype: A read error may explain this, as a much larger clone is one base away. The chain has TRBV19 and TRBJ2-4; D gene ambiguous. There are 13 residues in the CDR3. CDR1 is LNHDA, CDR2 SQIVND, per germline (reference sequence). The CDR3 loop reads CASLPPTENIQCF. The CDR3 nucleotides are TGTGCCAGTCTTCCCCCCACAGAAAACATTCAGTGCTTC. Full variable domain (outside the CDR3, taken from reference TRBV19 and TRBJ2-4): DGGITQSPKYLFRKEGQNVTLSCEQNLNHDAMYWYRQDPGQGLRLIYYSQIVNDFQKGDIAEGYSVSREKKESFPLTVTSAQKNPTAFYLCASLPPTENIQCFGAGTRLSVL.

The chain couples TRBV12-3 or TRBV12-4 to TRBJ2-3, with 7 nucleotides matching TRBD2. CDR3 length: 16 amino acids. After removal of 6 bases from V and 5 bases from J, the junction contained 14 bases not matched to a gene. The CDR3: CASRAGGGDSIDTQYF. The CDR3 nucleotides are TGTGCCAGCAGGGCTGGGGGGGGGGACTCGATAGATACGCAGTATTTT.

This clonotype was counted many times. The chain uses TRBV11-2 and TRBJ1-1; a possible D gene is TRBD1 (5 bases). This CDR3 has 13 residues. From germline, CDR1 is SGHAT and CDR2 FQNNGV. Trimming stripped 9 bases from V and 2 bases from J, with 13 bases between. The CDR3 region has the DNA TGTGCCAGTGTCCGGGGCCACAACACTGAAGCTTTCTTT. Its translation is CASVRGHNTEAFF.

In its sample, this clonotype was seen a few times. This rearrangement joins TRBV5-5 to TRBJ2-7; no firm D call. This CDR3 contains 14 residues. Germline V gene sequence: CDR1 SGHKS, CDR2 YYEKEE (reference sequence). V dropped 3 bases and J dropped 1 base, with 11 bases sitting between them. The CDR3 nucleotides are TGTGCCAGCAGCTCAGACACTCGATCCTACGAGCAGTACTTC. It codes for CASSSDTRSYEQYF.

V usage is TRBV2 and J usage is TRBJ1-2; 7 bases are a match to TRBD1. The CDR3 length is 12 residues. CDR1 is SNHLY, CDR2 FYNNEI, per germline. Trimming removed 10 bases from V and 3 bases from J; junction bases left unmatched: 5. CDR3 sequence: CATLDRDYGYTF. DNA of the CDR3: TGTGCCACCCTAGACAGGGACTATGGCTACACCTTC.

This clonotype has ten or more counts. The chain carries TRBV7-3 and TRBJ2-1, with 8 bases matching TRBD2. V dropped 6 bases and J dropped 7; count of bases not matched to a gene: 8. Germline CDR1 SGHTA, CDR2 FQGTGA. There are 14 residues in the CDR3. The CDR3 is CASSQAGVGNEQFF. In nucleotides, the CDR3 is TGTGCCAGCAGTCAAGCGGGAGTAGGTAATGAGCAGTTCTTC.

This clonotype was recorded a few times. V is TRBV6-5 and J is TRBJ2-7; D tentatively fits TRBD1 or TRBD2 (5 bases each). The CDR3 runs to 15 residues. Germline V gene data show CDR1 as MNHEY and CDR2 as SVGAGI. Between the trimmed V and J ends, which lost 6 bases and 3 bases, there was a span of 18 bases. The CDR3 reads CASSLSVKGRYEQYF. CDR3 DNA: TGTGCCAGCAGCCTTAGCGTTAAGGGGCGCTACGAGCAGTACTTC.

In its sample, this clonotype was seen a few times. The V gene is TRBV11-2, the J gene TRBJ1-6; D may be TRBD1 (6 bases). Germline loops: CDR1 SGHAT, CDR2 FQNNGV. The CDR3 totals 15 residues. V gave up 1 base and J gave up 3 bases, with 7 bases separating them. The CDR3 bases are TGTGCCAGCAGCTTAGTAGGGGGCTATAATTCACCCCTCCACTTT. Translation gives CASSLVGGYNSPLHF.

This clonotype was counted ten times or more. This sequence joins TRBV7-9 and TRBJ2-1; D may correspond to TRBD1 or TRBD2 (5 bases each). The CDR3 length is 14 residues. Looked up from germline, CDR1 is SEHNR and CDR2 is FQNEAQ (reference sequence). The ends were cut back, 0 bases at V and 6 bases at J, with 9 bases in the middle. The CDR3 is CASSLARDGNEQFF. CDR3 coding DNA: TGTGCCAGCAGCTTAGCCAGGGACGGCAATGAGCAGTTCTTC.

V and J are TRBV7-6 and TRBJ2-3, with no clear D. V was shortened by 5 bases and J by 2 bases, with 14 bases between the two germline ends. The CDR3 extends over 15 amino acids. CDR1 and CDR2 (germline): SGHVS, FNYEAQ. CDR3 DNA: TGTGCCAGCAGCCCTGGAGAACGGTTCACAGATACGCAGTATTTT. Amino acids: CASSPGERFTDTQYF.

This clonotype was recorded only once. The chain has TRBV7-9 and TRBJ2-5; 8 bases line up with TRBD2. Germline loops: CDR1 SEHNR, CDR2 FQNEAQ (reference sequence). Germline trimming cut 5 bases from V and 4 bases from J; bases unmatched to any gene: 6. The CDR3 totals 14 residues. CDR3: CASSARRGGETQYF. Here the CDR3 DNA reads TGTGCCAGCAGCGCTCGTCGGGGGGGAGAGACCCAGTACTTC.

This clonotype showed up many times. The rearrangement links TRBV20-1 to TRBJ2-7; TRBD2 matches 10 bases. This CDR3 is 15 amino acids long. V gave up 5 bases and J gave up 0 bases; unmatched junction bases: 7. The germline V gene encodes CDR1 DFQATT and CDR2 SNEGSKA (reference sequence). CDR3 bases: TGCAGTGCTCGAGGACTAGCGGATCCCTCCTACGAGCAGTACTTC. It codes for CSARGLADPSYEQYF.

V and J are TRBV10-3 and TRBJ1-2; perhaps TRBD1 as D (5 bases). The CDR3 is 14 residues long. V lost 3 bases and J lost 8, with 16 bases in between. Germline CDR1 is ENHRY and CDR2 is SYGVKD. The CDR3 is CAISEGTDLGGYTF. As DNA, the CDR3 is TGTGCCATCAGTGAAGGGACGGACTTGGGGGGCTACACCTTC.

Remarks on this clonotype: Lacking the conserved final phenylalanine or tryptophan, this CDR3 likely reflects a read error. This chain uses TRBV6-1 with TRBJ2-7, with TRBD1 identical over 8 bases. CDR1 is MNHNS and CDR2 is SASEGT in the germline V gene. V trimming: 2 bases; J trimming: 3 bases; junction bases outside the gene matches: 9. The CDR3 contains 16 residues. The CDR3 region has the DNA TGTGCCAGCAGTGAAAACGGACAGGGAATTATCTACGAGCAGTACTTA. Its protein is CASSENGQGIIYEQYL.

This clonotype has at least ten counts. The CDR3 DNA sequence: TGTGCCAGCGTCCAGGGTCTCACAGATACGCAGTATTTT. Its protein is CASVQGLTDTQYF. The gene calls are TRBV11-2 and TRBJ2-3; D possibly corresponds to TRBD1 (5 bases). The CDR3 runs to 13 residues. The V gene's germline CDR1 is SGHAT and CDR2 FQNNGV. The V end was cut by 8 bases, the J end by 2 bases, with 11 bases between.

This sequence joins TRBV28 and TRBJ2-7; no clear D gene. There are 12 residues in the CDR3. The V and J ends lost 5 bases and 7 bases respectively, with 12 bases between them. Germline CDR1 MDHEN, CDR2 SYDVKM. The CDR3 spells CASSPRSWEQYF. For the CDR3, the DNA is TGTGCCAGCAGTCCCCGCAGTTGGGAGCAGTACTTC.

This clonotype was seen only a few times. The chain is built from TRBV12-3 or TRBV12-4 and TRBJ1-1; D gene ambiguous. This CDR3 is 12 amino acids long. V was clipped by 6 bases and J by 4 bases, with 9 bases between them. This CDR3 reads CASRDRATEAFF. Here the CDR3 DNA reads TGTGCCAGCAGGGATAGGGCCACTGAAGCTTTCTTT.